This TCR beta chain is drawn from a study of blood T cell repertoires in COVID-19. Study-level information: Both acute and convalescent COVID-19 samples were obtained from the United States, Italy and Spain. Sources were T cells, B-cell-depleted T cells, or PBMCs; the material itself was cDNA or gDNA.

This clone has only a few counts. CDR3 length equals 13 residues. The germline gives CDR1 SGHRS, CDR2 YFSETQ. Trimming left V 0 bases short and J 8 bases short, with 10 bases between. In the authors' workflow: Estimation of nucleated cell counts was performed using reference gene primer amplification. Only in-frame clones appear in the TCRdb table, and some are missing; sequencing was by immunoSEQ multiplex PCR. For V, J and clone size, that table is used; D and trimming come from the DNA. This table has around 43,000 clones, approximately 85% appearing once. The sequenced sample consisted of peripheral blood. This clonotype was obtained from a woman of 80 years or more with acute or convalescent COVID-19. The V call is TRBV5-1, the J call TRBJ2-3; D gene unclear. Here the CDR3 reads CASSLAESGTQYF. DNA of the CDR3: TGCGCCAGCAGCTTGGCCGAATCGGGTACGCAGTATTTT.